These 7 T cell receptor beta chains came from one sample sequenced in a study of read filtering for tumor transcriptome and immune sequencing. The library was built from about 400 ng RNA with molecular barcoded adaptors for alpha/delta and beta/gamma chains. TCRdb fed the reads into MiXCR, producing one record per CDR3 protein. Among 100,000 to 150,000 distinct CDR3 sequences, over 10% were seen once, and the ten largest hold 8% to 13%. Sequenced input: a population of CD138-negative cells sorted from bone marrow. The source is a donor over 35 with multiple myeloma.

A few counts support this clonotype. The J gene is TRBJ1-2, the V gene TRBV19; 8 positions agree with TRBD1. Germline V gene sequence: CDR1 LNHDA, CDR2 SQIVND (reference sequence). Trimming at V came to 7 bases and at J to 6 bases, leaving 4 bases not matched to a gene. The CDR3 covers 12 residues. CDR3 sequence (DNA): TGTGCCAGTAACTCCAGGGGGCATGGCTACACCTTC. As protein: CASNSRGHGYTF.

This clonotype was detected many times. The chain carries TRBV24-1 and TRBJ1-5, with D hard to call. This CDR3 spans 16 amino acids. Looked up from germline, CDR1 is KGHDR and CDR2 is SFDVKD. The V gene lost 4 bases and the J gene lost 1 base, with 13 bases spanning the gap. The DNA of the CDR3 is TGTGCCACCAGTGACCATTCCTGGGCGAGCAATCAGCCCCAGCATTTT. Residues: CATSDHSWASNQPQHF.

This clonotype was recorded many times. This chain links TRBV19 with TRBJ2-3; D gene unclear. Germline V gene lookup returns CDR1 LNHDA and CDR2 SQIVND (reference sequence). V lost 0 bases to trimming and J lost 6 bases, with 10 bases between them. This CDR3 region has 14 residues. The CDR3, as DNA: TGTGCCAGTAGTATAGACCTACCAACCGATACGCAGTATTTT. It codes for CASSIDLPTDTQYF.

This clonotype was recorded at least ten times. V is TRBV7-6 and J is TRBJ2-6, with 9 positions matching TRBD1. The V gene end was trimmed by 1 base and the J gene end by 3 bases; junction bases not matched to a gene: 7. Germline V CDR1 and CDR2: SGHVS, FNYEAQ. The CDR3 spans 18 residues. CDR3 protein: CASSLGGYRGRGANVLTF. The DNA for the CDR3 is TGTGCCAGCAGCTTAGGAGGGTACAGGGGGCGTGGGGCCAACGTCCTGACTTTC.

This clonotype came up many times. The genes are TRBV28 and TRBJ2-5; 8 nucleotides match TRBD1. The V gene end was trimmed by 4 bases and the J gene end by 4 bases; junction bases not matched to a gene: 8. Germline values: CDR1 MDHEN, CDR2 SYDVKM. The CDR3 loop spans 15 amino acids. In DNA, the CDR3 is TGTGCCAGCAGTTCCCCCGACAGGGGCGGAGAGACCCAGTACTTC. It encodes CASSSPDRGGETQYF.

A remark on this clonotype: This may be a read error, as it is one base from a much larger clone. A read error is likely, as this CDR3 ends without the conserved phenylalanine or tryptophan. It is unclear where the CDR3 begins or ends on the DNA, so no DNA is shown, and the CDR3 is as TCRdb lists it. The chain carries TRBV27 and TRBJ1-1. The CDR3 comprises 17 residues, both ends counted. Germline V CDR1 and CDR2: MNHEY, SMNVEV (reference sequence). CDR3 sequence: CASSTQPGGGMNTEALS.

As concerns this clonotype: Sequence at one end of the junction differs from germline and may be a read error. This chain connects TRBV6-5 to TRBJ2-1, with TRBD2 matching over 7 bases. Germline V CDR1 and CDR2: MNHEY, SVGAGI. There are 14 residues in the CDR3. The CDR3 DNA reads TGCGCCAGCAGCCGTCATGAGGGAGGGAATGAGCAGCTCTTC. It is translated as CASSRHEGGNEQLF.